The next 18 T cell receptor beta chains were all read from a single sample in a study of somatic mutations in cytotoxic T cells in rheumatoid arthritis (dated by TCRdb to about 2017). To prepare the library, the immunoSEQ multiplex PCR assay was applied. TCRdb limited this immuneACCESS table to in-frame rearrangements with V and J called. A share of clones is missing; checked studies link under half to unresolved V genes, and the rest is unexplained. This sample lists approximately 30,000 clones; around 86% were detected once. In total, the top ten clones hold 8.4% of the sample. The sample consisted of CD8+ T cells sorted from blood. These receptors came from an adult with rheumatoid arthritis.

This sequence joins TRBV4-3 and TRBJ2-7; D is uncertain. The germline V gene encodes CDR1 LGHNA and CDR2 YSLEER. The CDR3 runs 13 residues. The V end lost 0 bases, the J end lost 4 bases, and 7 bases lay between the germline ends. CDR3 amino acids: CASSQDLGYEQYF. As DNA, the CDR3 is TGCGCCAGCAGCCAAGATCTGGGATACGAGCAGTACTTC.

The gene calls are TRBV9 and TRBJ2-7, with D possibly matching TRBD2 (5 bases). Germline V gene lookup returns CDR1 SGDLS and CDR2 YYNGEE. The V gene lost 4 bases and the J gene lost 1 base, with 12 bases spanning the gap. The CDR3 is 14 amino acids. In nucleotides, the CDR3 is TGTGCCAGCAGCCCAACTAGGAGGTCCTACGAGCAGTACTTC. It encodes CASSPTRRSYEQYF.

The CDR3 DNA sequence: TGCAGTGCTAGAGACCCCACTGAAGCTTTCTTT. It encodes CSARDPTEAFF. V usage is TRBV20-1 and J usage is TRBJ1-1; D ambiguous. Germline CDR1 and CDR2: DFQATT and SNEGSKA (reference sequence). The CDR3 consists of 11 residues. V was shortened by 0 bases and J by 4 bases, with 3 bases between the two germline ends.

The genes are TRBV7-2 and TRBJ1-5; D ambiguous. Germline CDR1 and CDR2: SGHTA and FQGNSA. The CDR3 has 15 residues. Trimming pared 3 bases from V and 0 bases from J, leaving 9 bases between. The CDR3 is CASSLSLYSNQPQHF. Here the CDR3 DNA reads TGTGCCAGCAGCTTGTCCCTATATAGCAATCAGCCCCAGCATTTT.

The chain uses TRBV25-1 and TRBJ2-1; perhaps TRBD1 as D (5 bases). CDR3 length equals 15 residues. The germline CDR1 and CDR2 sequences are MGHDK and SYGVNS. V lost 5 bases and J lost 0, with 11 bases in between. The CDR3 here is CASSHWTSSYNEQFF. The CDR3 nucleotides are TGTGCCAGCAGTCATTGGACAAGCTCCTACAATGAGCAGTTCTTC.

The chain couples TRBV27 to TRBJ2-7, with TRBD1 as a possible D gene (6 bases). In germline, CDR1 is MNHEY, CDR2 SMNVEV (reference sequence). V lost 4 bases and J 3 bases, leaving 19 bases between the germline ends. The CDR3 is made up of 16 amino acids. CDR3 nucleotides: TGTGCCAGCAGTTCCCATCTCGACAGGACGAGCTACGAGCAGTACTTC. Residues: CASSSHLDRTSYEQYF.

V usage is TRBV5-4 and J usage is TRBJ1-2; no reliable D call. In germline, CDR1 is SGHNT, CDR2 YYREEE (reference sequence). The CDR3 is made up of 11 amino acids. The V end was cut by 4 bases, the J end by 6 bases, with 7 bases between. The CDR3 is CASSLQDGYTF. The DNA of the CDR3 is TGTGCCAGCAGCCTCCAAGATGGCTACACCTTC.

The rearrangement uses TRBV5-8 and TRBJ1-2; maybe TRBD1 (6 bases). V was clipped by 3 bases and J by 13 bases, with 25 bases between them. Per the germline V gene, CDR1 is SGHTS and CDR2 is YDEGEE. The CDR3 has 15 amino acids. CDR3 in DNA: TGTGCCAGCAGCTGGAGGGCGGGACAATGGGGAGAAAGCACCTTC. Translating it yields CASSWRAGQWGESTF.

This clone appeared a single time. V gene TRBV5-5 combines with J gene TRBJ1-1; a possible D gene is TRBD1 (6 bases). V was clipped by 6 bases and J by 8 bases, with 20 bases between them. The CDR3 totals 14 residues. The V gene's germline CDR1 is SGHKS and CDR2 YYEKEE (reference sequence). CDR3 sequence: CASTKTGSTPEAFF. Written as DNA, the CDR3 is TGTGCCAGCACCAAAACAGGGTCAACTCCCGAAGCTTTCTTT.

The rearrangement links TRBV6-5 to TRBJ2-1; 10 bases line up with TRBD1. The CDR3 consists of 16 residues. With V trimmed by 0 bases and J by 6 bases, 5 bases remained unmatched. Looked up from germline, CDR1 is MNHEY and CDR2 is SVGAGI. Here the CDR3 reads CASSYSMGQGSNEQFF. CDR3 nucleotides: TGTGCCAGCAGTTACTCGATGGGACAGGGGTCCAATGAGCAGTTCTTC.

The J gene is TRBJ1-2, the V gene TRBV29-1; possible D gene TRBD1, 5 bases. V shed 6 bases and J shed 0 bases, with 17 bases lying between them. CDR1 is SQVTM, CDR2 ANQGSEA, per germline. CDR3 length equals 15 residues. The CDR3 DNA follows: TGCAGCGTCTACCCGAAGAGGGGAACTAACTATGGCTACACCTTC. Its translation: CSVYPKRGTNYGYTF.

A few counts support this clone. DNA of the CDR3: TGTGCCAGCAGCGAAGGTACCGACAACACTGAAGCTTTCTTT. The encoded protein is CASSEGTDNTEAFF. The V gene is TRBV9, the J gene TRBJ1-1; D is undetermined. V was clipped by 3 bases and J by 2 bases, with 11 bases between them. This CDR3 comprises 14 residues. Germline CDR1 is SGDLS and CDR2 is YYNGEE.

This sequence joins TRBV7-2 and TRBJ2-1, with 8 bases matching TRBD2. The CDR3 has 17 amino acids. V lost 5 bases to trimming and J lost 6 bases; unmatched junction nucleotides: 15. Germline CDR1 is SGHTA and CDR2 is FQGNSA. The CDR3 DNA reads as TGTGCCAGCAGCGGTATTAGCTCGGGAGGGCCCGGCAATGAGCAGTTCTTC. Translated, it gives CASSGISSGGPGNEQFF. The full variable domain, with the rest looked up from reference TRBV7-2 and TRBJ2-1, is GAGVSQSPSNKVTEKGKDVELRCDPISGHTALYWYRQSLGQGLEFLIYFQGNSAPDKSGLPSDRFSAERTGGSVSTLTIQRTQQEDSAVYLCASSGISSGGPGNEQFFGPGTRLTVL.

V gene TRBV13 combines with J gene TRBJ2-1; tentatively, D is TRBD2 (6 bases). The CDR3 runs to 14 residues. Germline assignment: CDR1 PRHDT and CDR2 FYEKMQ (reference sequence). V was cut by 3 bases and J by 7 bases, with 13 bases left in between. CDR3: CASSLGLARNEQFF. The CDR3 DNA follows: TGTGCCAGCAGCTTGGGGCTAGCGAGGAATGAGCAGTTCTTC.

V usage is TRBV4-1 and J usage is TRBJ2-1, with 7 bases lining up with TRBD2. CDR1 is MGHRA, CDR2 YSYEKL, per germline. The CDR3 runs 19 residues. Trimming cost V 1 base and J 7 bases; bases outside gene matches: 19. This CDR3 is CASSQVPLNREVLGNEQFF. The CDR3 coding sequence is TGCGCCAGCAGCCAAGTCCCCCTCAACCGGGAGGTCTTGGGGAATGAGCAGTTCTTC.

This chain uses TRBV29-1 with TRBJ2-1; 10 bases agree with TRBD2. V was clipped by 2 bases and J by 9 bases; unmatched bases: 16. Germline V CDR1 and CDR2: SQVTM, ANQGSEA. This CDR3 has 17 residues. The CDR3 is CSVEMRAGGLLNVEQFF. CDR3 coding DNA: TGCAGCGTTGAAATGCGAGCGGGGGGGCTCCTTAATGTTGAGCAGTTCTTC.

This sequence joins TRBV10-3 and TRBJ2-5, with D hard to call. Trimming shortened V by 5 bases and J by 1 base, and 8 bases separated the two germline ends. The CDR3 has 13 residues. In germline, CDR1 is ENHRY, CDR2 SYGVKD. CDR3: CAISRIVQETQYF. As DNA, the CDR3 is TGTGCCATCAGTCGGATAGTCCAAGAGACCCAGTACTTC.

The chain employs TRBV9 and TRBJ2-7; TRBD2 aligns across 8 bases. The CDR3 is 17 amino acids. Germline V lookup: CDR1 SGDLS, CDR2 YYNGEE. With 0 bases clipped from V and 0 bases from J, the junction kept 8 bases outside the gene matches. The CDR3 DNA sequence: TGTGCCAGCAGCGTAGGGGCTAGCGGGTACCGCTCCTACGAGCAGTACTTC. It translates to CASSVGASGYRSYEQYF.